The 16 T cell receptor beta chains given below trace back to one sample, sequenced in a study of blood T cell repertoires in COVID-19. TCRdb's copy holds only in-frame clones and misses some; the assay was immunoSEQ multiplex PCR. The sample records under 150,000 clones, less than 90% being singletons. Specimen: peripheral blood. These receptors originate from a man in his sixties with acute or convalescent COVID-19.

For the CDR3, the DNA is TGCGCCAGCAGCTTGGGGACAGGGGGCCCCGATGGCTACACCTTC. It codes for CASSLGTGGPDGYTF. The gene calls are TRBV5-1 and TRBJ1-2, with TRBD1 matching over 11 bases. Germline V gene lookup returns CDR1 SGHRS and CDR2 YFSETQ. This CDR3 has 15 residues. V lost 0 bases and J lost 6; bases outside the gene matches: 4.

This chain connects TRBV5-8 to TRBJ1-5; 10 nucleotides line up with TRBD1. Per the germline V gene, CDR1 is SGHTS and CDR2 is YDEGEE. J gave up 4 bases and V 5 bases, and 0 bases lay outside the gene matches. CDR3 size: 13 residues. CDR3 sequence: CASRGQGNQPQHF. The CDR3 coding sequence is TGTGCCAGCAGGGGACAGGGGAATCAGCCCCAGCATTTT.

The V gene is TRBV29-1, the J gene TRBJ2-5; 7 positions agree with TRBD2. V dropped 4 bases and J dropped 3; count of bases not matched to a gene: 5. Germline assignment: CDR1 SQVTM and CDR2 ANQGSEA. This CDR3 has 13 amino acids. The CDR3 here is CSVGGGGKETQYF. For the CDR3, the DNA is TGCAGCGTTGGTGGGGGGGGGAAAGAGACCCAGTACTTC. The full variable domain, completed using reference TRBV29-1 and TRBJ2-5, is SAVISQKPSRDICQRGTSLTIQCQVDSQVTMMFWYRQQPGQSLTLIATANQGSEATYESGFVIDKFPISRPNLTFSTLTVSNMSPEDSSIYLCSVGGGGKETQYFGPGTRLLVL.

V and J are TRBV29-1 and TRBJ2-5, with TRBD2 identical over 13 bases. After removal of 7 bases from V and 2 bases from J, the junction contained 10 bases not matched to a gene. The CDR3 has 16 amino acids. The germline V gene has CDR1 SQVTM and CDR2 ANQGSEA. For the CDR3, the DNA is TGCAGCGCCCGGACTAGCGGGAGCGTGGGGCAAGAGACCCAGTACTTC. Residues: CSARTSGSVGQETQYF.

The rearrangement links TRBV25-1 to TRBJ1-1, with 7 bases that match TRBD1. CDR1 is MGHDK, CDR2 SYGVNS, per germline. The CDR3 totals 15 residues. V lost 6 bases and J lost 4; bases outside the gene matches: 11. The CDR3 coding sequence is TGTGCCAGCAGGGCTATGACAGGGTCTGGCACTGAAGCTTTCTTT. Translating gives CASRAMTGSGTEAFF.

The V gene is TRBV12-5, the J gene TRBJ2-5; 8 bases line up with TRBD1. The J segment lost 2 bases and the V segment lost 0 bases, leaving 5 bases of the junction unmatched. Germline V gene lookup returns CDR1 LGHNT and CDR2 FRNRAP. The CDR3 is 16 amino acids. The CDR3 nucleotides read TGTGCTAGTGGTTTGGTGGGGGGACAGGTACAAGAGACCCAGTACTTC. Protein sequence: CASGLVGGQVQETQYF.

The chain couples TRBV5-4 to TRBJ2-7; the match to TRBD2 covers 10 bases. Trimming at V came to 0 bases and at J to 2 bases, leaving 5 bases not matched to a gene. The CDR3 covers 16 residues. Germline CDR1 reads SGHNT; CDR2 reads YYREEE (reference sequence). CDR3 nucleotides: TGTGCCAGCAGCTTGGGACTAGCGGGTACACCCTACGAGCAGTACTTC. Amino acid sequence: CASSLGLAGTPYEQYF.

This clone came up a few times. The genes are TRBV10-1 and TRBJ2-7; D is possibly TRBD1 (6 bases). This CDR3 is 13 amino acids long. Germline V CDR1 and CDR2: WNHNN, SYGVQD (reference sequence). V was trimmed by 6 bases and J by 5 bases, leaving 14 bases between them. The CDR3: CASSPSQGNEQYF. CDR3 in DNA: TGCGCCAGCAGCCCTTCACAGGGAAACGAGCAGTACTTC.

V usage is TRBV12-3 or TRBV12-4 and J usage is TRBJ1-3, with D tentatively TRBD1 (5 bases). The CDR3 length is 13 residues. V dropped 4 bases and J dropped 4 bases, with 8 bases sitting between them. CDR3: CASSWGDGNTIYF. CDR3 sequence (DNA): TGTGCCAGCAGTTGGGGGGACGGAAACACCATATATTTT.

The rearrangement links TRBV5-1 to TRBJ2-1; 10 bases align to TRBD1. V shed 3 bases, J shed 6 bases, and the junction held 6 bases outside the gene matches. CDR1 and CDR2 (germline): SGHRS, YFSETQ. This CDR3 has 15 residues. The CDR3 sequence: CASSSPGQGINEQFF. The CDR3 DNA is TGCGCCAGCAGCTCACCGGGACAGGGGATCAATGAGCAGTTCTTC.

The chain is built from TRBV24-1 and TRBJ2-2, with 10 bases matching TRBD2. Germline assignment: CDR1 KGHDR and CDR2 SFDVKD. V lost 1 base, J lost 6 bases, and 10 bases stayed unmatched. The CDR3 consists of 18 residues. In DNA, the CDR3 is TGTGCCACCAGTGATTTACCCTGGGTAGCGGGAGGTCCCGGGGAGCTGTTTTTT. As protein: CATSDLPWVAGGPGELFF.

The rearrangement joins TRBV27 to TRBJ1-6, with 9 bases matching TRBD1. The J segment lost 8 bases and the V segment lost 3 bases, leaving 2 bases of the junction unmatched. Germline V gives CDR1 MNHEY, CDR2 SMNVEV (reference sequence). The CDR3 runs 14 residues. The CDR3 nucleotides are TGTGCCAGCAGTTTGGACAGGGGTTATTCACCCCTCCACTTT. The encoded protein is CASSLDRGYSPLHF.

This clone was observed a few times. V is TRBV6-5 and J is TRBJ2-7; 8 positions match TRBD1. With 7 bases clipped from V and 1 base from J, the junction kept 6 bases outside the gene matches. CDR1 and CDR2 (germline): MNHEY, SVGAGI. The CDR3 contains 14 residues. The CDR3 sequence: CASTSRGLSYEQYF. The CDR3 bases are TGTGCCAGCACATCCAGGGGGCTGTCCTACGAGCAGTACTTC.

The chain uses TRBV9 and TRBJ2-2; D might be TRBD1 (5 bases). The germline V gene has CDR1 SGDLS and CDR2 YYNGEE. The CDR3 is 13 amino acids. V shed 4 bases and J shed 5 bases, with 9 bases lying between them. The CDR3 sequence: CASSFQGTGELFF. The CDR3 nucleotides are TGTGCCAGCAGCTTTCAGGGAACCGGGGAGCTGTTTTTT.

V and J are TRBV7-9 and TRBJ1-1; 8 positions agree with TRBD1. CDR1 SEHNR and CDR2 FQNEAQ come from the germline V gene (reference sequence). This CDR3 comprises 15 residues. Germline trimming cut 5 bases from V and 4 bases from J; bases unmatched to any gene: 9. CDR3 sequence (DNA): TGTGCCAGCAGCCGGAATCAGGGGGCTAGCACTGAAGCTTTCTTT. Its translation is CASSRNQGASTEAFF.

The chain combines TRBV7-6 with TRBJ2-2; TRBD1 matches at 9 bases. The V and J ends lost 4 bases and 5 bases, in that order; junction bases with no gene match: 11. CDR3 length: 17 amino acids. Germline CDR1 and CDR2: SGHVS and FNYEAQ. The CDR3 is CASSSGPGTGRTGELFF. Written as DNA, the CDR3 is TGTGCCAGCAGCTCTGGACCCGGGACAGGGAGGACCGGGGAGCTGTTTTTT.